The 14 T cell receptor beta chains presented below share a single source sample, sequenced in a study of T cell responses to AZD1222 COVID-19 vaccine. Profiling relied on immunoSEQ multiplex PCR, and the TCRdb table lists in-frame clones only, not all of them. The table lists under 60,000 clones, about 80% of them singletons. Here the sequenced sample was peripheral blood, taken on day 0 of AZD1222 vaccination. These receptors were collected from an adult in good health.

The chain has TRBV30 and TRBJ2-1; no clear D gene. The CDR3 spans 13 residues. Deletions cut 0 bases from V and 9 bases from J, with 12 bases between. The germline V gene has CDR1 GTSNPN and CDR2 SVGIG (reference sequence). This CDR3 is CAWSVGRSGEQFF. The CDR3 DNA is TGTGCCTGGAGTGTGGGCCGCTCGGGTGAGCAGTTCTTC.

This chain links TRBV6-2 or TRBV6-3 with TRBJ2-7, with a possible D match to TRBD1 (6 bases). The length of the CDR3 is 15 residues. From germline, CDR1 is MNHEY and CDR2 SVGEGT. Trimming removed 0 bases from V and 1 base from J, with 10 bases in between. CDR3 sequence reads: CASSYSQTGSYEQYF. The CDR3, as DNA: TGTGCCAGCAGTTACTCCCAGACAGGTTCCTACGAGCAGTACTTC.

The chain couples TRBV7-8 to TRBJ1-6, with D possibly being TRBD1 (5 bases). V was cut by 0 bases and J by 9 bases, with 9 bases left in between. The CDR3 has 14 residues. Germline loops: CDR1 SGHVS, CDR2 FQNEAQ. The CDR3, as DNA: TGTGCCAGCAGCTTAGCCTTGGGGGGTTCACCCCTCCACTTT. Protein sequence: CASSLALGGSPLHF.

This clone was detected a few times. The chain is built from TRBV19 and TRBJ2-2, with D tentatively TRBD1 (6 bases). CDR1 and CDR2 from the germline V gene are LNHDA and SQIVND (reference sequence). The V end lost 3 bases, the J end lost 5 bases, and 10 bases lay between the germline ends. The CDR3 consists of 14 residues. The CDR3 protein is CASSIPTGTGELFF. CDR3 nucleotides: TGTGCCAGTAGTATCCCTACAGGGACCGGGGAGCTGTTTTTT. Complete variable domain (other parts from reference TRBV19 and TRBJ2-2): DGGITQSPKYLFRKEGQNVTLSCEQNLNHDAMYWYRQDPGQGLRLIYYSQIVNDFQKGDIAEGYSVSREKKESFPLTVTSAQKNPTAFYLCASSIPTGTGELFFGEGSRLTVL.

The chain employs TRBV3-1 (or the pseudogene TRBV3-2) and TRBJ1-1, with 7 positions matching TRBD1. This CDR3 spans 16 amino acids. Germline values: CDR1 LGHDT, CDR2 YNNKEL (reference sequence). With 2 bases clipped from V and 2 bases from J, the junction kept 8 bases outside the gene matches. CDR3 amino acids: CASSQTGQASNTEAFF. The CDR3 region has the DNA TGTGCCAGCAGCCAAACAGGACAGGCTTCCAACACTGAAGCTTTCTTT.

The chain has TRBV4-1 and TRBJ1-6, with 10 bases that match TRBD1. CDR3 size: 14 residues. Germline V gene data show CDR1 as MGHRA and CDR2 as YSYEKL. V lost 4 bases and J lost 6; bases outside the gene matches: 0. The CDR3 nucleotides read TGCGCCAGCAGCCGGGACAGGGGTAATTCACCCCTCCACTTT. It encodes CASSRDRGNSPLHF.

The chain employs TRBV6-5 and TRBJ2-7, with D uncertain. Trimming pared 4 bases from V and 0 bases from J, leaving 10 bases between. The CDR3 covers 14 residues. Germline-derived CDR1 and CDR2 are MNHEY and SVGAGI. The CDR3 here is CASSSRSSSYEQYF. CDR3 bases: TGTGCCAGCAGTTCCAGGAGTTCCTCCTACGAGCAGTACTTC.

The genes are TRBV30 and TRBJ1-2; no clear D gene. V lost 8 bases and J lost 6, with 13 bases in between. CDR3 length: 11 residues. The germline gives CDR1 GTSNPN, CDR2 SVGIG (reference sequence). The CDR3 here is CAGMLTNGYTF. CDR3 DNA: TGTGCCGGGATGTTAACCAATGGCTACACCTTC. Based on the CDR3 plus reference TRBV30 and TRBJ1-2, the full variable domain is SQTIHQWPATLVQPVGSPLSLECTVEGTSNPNLYWYRQAAGRGLQLLFYSVGIGQISSEVPQNLSASRPQDRQFILSSKKLLLSDSGFYLCAGMLTNGYTFGSGTRLTVV.

The V gene is TRBV6-5, the J gene TRBJ1-1; D unclear. Germline V gene lookup returns CDR1 MNHEY and CDR2 SVGAGI. The CDR3 runs to 15 residues. Trimming left V 6 bases short and J 3 bases short, with 17 bases between. The CDR3 spells CASRRTGYGDTEAFF. CDR3 DNA sequence: TGTGCCAGCAGACGAACGGGATACGGGGACACTGAAGCTTTCTTT.

This chain joins TRBV4-3 and TRBJ1-6, with 9 bases that match TRBD1. V lost 2 bases and J lost 7; bases outside the gene matches: 0. CDR1 and CDR2 from the germline V gene are LGHNA and YSLEER. CDR3 length: 14 residues. CDR3 sequence: CASSQTGGNSPLHF. In DNA, the CDR3 is TGCGCCAGCAGCCAAACAGGGGGCAATTCACCCCTCCACTTT.

The rearrangement joins TRBV7-9 to TRBJ2-3; D gene uncertain. The CDR3 contains 12 residues. Deletions cut 7 bases from V and 10 bases from J, with 15 bases between. The germline CDR1 and CDR2 sequences are SEHNR and FQNEAQ (reference sequence). The CDR3 loop reads CASNPTLGPQYF. The CDR3 coding sequence is TGTGCCAGCAACCCGACTCTCGGTCCGCAGTATTTT.

V and J are TRBV28 and TRBJ1-6; D is unclear. The CDR3 runs 14 residues. Trimming left V 2 bases short and J 5 bases short, with 7 bases between. Germline CDR1 MDHEN, CDR2 SYDVKM. CDR3 in amino acids: CASSLRRDNSPLHF. The CDR3 DNA follows: TGTGCCAGCAGTTTACGAAGGGATAATTCACCCCTCCACTTT.

The chain recombines TRBV5-1 with TRBJ1-2; 8 bases agree with TRBD1. Germline CDR1 and CDR2: SGHRS and YFSETQ. The CDR3 is 14 amino acids. V gave up 4 bases and J gave up 5 bases; unmatched junction bases: 7. In nucleotides, the CDR3 is TGCGCCAGCAGCCCTCAACAGGGGGGGTATGGCTACACCTTC. Translating gives CASSPQQGGYGYTF.

V gene TRBV7-8 combines with J gene TRBJ1-3, with D perhaps matching TRBD1 (5 bases). Looked up from germline, CDR1 is SGHVS and CDR2 is FQNEAQ. The length of the CDR3 is 17 residues. Trimming shortened V by 1 base and J by 0 bases, and 13 bases separated the two germline ends. The CDR3 DNA sequence: TGTGCCAGCAGCTTAGATCCGCCGGGGCGCTCTGGAAACACCATATATTTT. Its protein is CASSLDPPGRSGNTIYF. The variable domain in full, with the rest retrieved from reference TRBV7-8 and TRBJ1-3, is GAGVSQSPRYKVAKRGQDVALRCDPISGHVSLFWYQQALGQGPEFLTYFQNEAQLDKSGLPSDRFFAERPEGSVSTLKIQRTQQEDSAVYLCASSLDPPGRSGNTIYFGEGSWLTVV.